This is a list of T cell receptor beta chains from one sample in a study of T-cell reconstitution after alpha-beta-depleted transplantation in children. From the PCR reads, TCRdb called clonotypes with MiXCR, one entry per CDR3 protein. The sample contains roughly 500,000 distinct CDR3 sequences, roughly 33% of which appear only once. The starting material was PBMCs from the stem cell graft donor, obtained from the stem cell graft. Source of these receptors: a human donor who donated a stem cell graft to a child with aplastic anemia. Both conserved end residues are part of each CDR3. The order of the fields is clone size, J gene, V gene, D gene, CDR3 DNA, CDR3 protein. A D gene is named only where the DNA matches it firmly. A clone size is listed for some rows: how often the clone was seen (once, few, many), or a class if it is expanded.

clone size: .
J gene: TRBJ1-4
V gene: TRBV30
D gene: .
CDR3 DNA: TGTGCCTGGAGAAACAACGGACGGGAAAAACTGTTTTTT
CDR3 protein: CAWRNNGREKLFF

clone size: few
J gene: TRBJ2-3
V gene: TRBV5-1
D gene: .
CDR3 DNA: TGCGCCAGCAGTTGGGACTTCTCCGGGGCAAGCACAGATACGCAGTATTTT
CDR3 protein: CASSWDFSGASTDTQYF

clone size: few
J gene: TRBJ2-7
V gene: TRBV29-1
D gene: .
CDR3 DNA: TGCAGCGTTTTGGAGTCCTACGAGCAGTACTTC
CDR3 protein: CSVLESYEQYF

clone size: .
J gene: TRBJ1-1
V gene: TRBV6-2/TRBV6-3
D gene: .
CDR3 DNA: TGTGCCAGCAGTACAGGTCTCGGCGCTGAAGCTTTCTTT
CDR3 protein: CASSTGLGAEAFF

clone size: .
J gene: TRBJ2-6
V gene: TRBV20-1
D gene: .
CDR3 DNA: TGCAGTGCTAGATCGCAAGGGTCTGGGGCCAACGTCCTGACTTTC
CDR3 protein: CSARSQGSGANVLTF

clone size: .
J gene: TRBJ1-1
V gene: TRBV5-1
D gene: .
CDR3 DNA: TGCGCTTCCGGGATTATAAACACTGAATCTTTCTTT
CDR3 protein: CASGIINTESFF

clone size: .
J gene: TRBJ1-1
V gene: TRBV12-3/TRBV12-4
D gene: .
CDR3 DNA: TGTGCCAGCAGTTTAGTAGCGGATAGGACTGAAGCTTTCTTT
CDR3 protein: CASSLVADRTEAFF

clone size: .
J gene: TRBJ2-7
V gene: TRBV14
D gene: .
CDR3 DNA: TGTGCCAGCAGCCTCCCGGGACTCCGGACCTACGAGCAGTACTTC
CDR3 protein: CASSLPGLRTYEQYF

clone size: few
J gene: TRBJ2-1
V gene: TRBV29-1
D gene: TRBD1
CDR3 DNA: TGCAGCGTGTATCGACAGGGAGTCAATGAGCAGTTCTTC
CDR3 protein: CSVYRQGVNEQFF

clone size: .
J gene: TRBJ2-1
V gene: TRBV7-3
D gene: TRBD2
CDR3 DNA: TGTGCCAGCAGCCCAAGGGGGGGGACTAGCGGGAGAGACAATGAGCAGTTCTTC
CDR3 protein: CASSPRGGTSGRDNEQFF

clone size: .
J gene: TRBJ2-1
V gene: TRBV5-1
D gene: TRBD1
CDR3 DNA: TGCGCCAGCAAGAAGGGACAGACAGACAATGAGCAGTTCTTC
CDR3 protein: CASKKGQTDNEQFF

clone size: few
J gene: TRBJ2-1
V gene: TRBV7-2
D gene: .
CDR3 DNA: TGTGCCAGCAGCTTAGTACCAGTGATCAATGAGCAGTTCTTC
CDR3 protein: CASSLVPVINEQFF

clone size: once
J gene: TRBJ2-4
V gene: TRBV25-1
D gene: .
CDR3 DNA: TGTGCCAGCAGTGACAGGGGGGCCCACAGGGACATTCAGTACTTC
CDR3 protein: CASSDRGAHRDIQYF

clone size: .
J gene: TRBJ2-7
V gene: TRBV20-1
D gene: TRBD1
CDR3 DNA: TGCAGTGCGCCATGGACAGGGCTGCCCTACGAGCAGTACTTC
CDR3 protein: CSAPWTGLPYEQYF

clone size: .
J gene: TRBJ1-5
V gene: TRBV19
D gene: .
CDR3 DNA: TGTGCCAGTAGTATCGGTGGGGCAGGGAGCAATCAGCCCCAGCATTTT
CDR3 protein: CASSIGGAGSNQPQHF

clone size: .
J gene: TRBJ2-1
V gene: TRBV9
D gene: .
CDR3 DNA: TGTGCCAGCAGCTATGAGCAGTTCTTC
CDR3 protein: CASSYEQFF

clone size: once
J gene: TRBJ2-7
V gene: TRBV12-3/TRBV12-4
D gene: TRBD2
CDR3 DNA: TGTGCCAGCAGTTCAAGGACTAGCGGGAGGTTCTACGAGCAGTACTTC
CDR3 protein: CASSSRTSGRFYEQYF

clone size: .
J gene: TRBJ1-1
V gene: TRBV18
D gene: .
CDR3 DNA: TGTGCCAGCTCCCCTAGGCGCGAAACAGGTGTTGCGAACACTGAAGCTTTCTTT
CDR3 protein: CASSPRRETGVANTEAFF

clone size: .
J gene: TRBJ2-3
V gene: TRBV29-1
D gene: .
CDR3 DNA: TGCAGCGTAGACCGGGACTCTAGCACAGATACGCAGTATTTT
CDR3 protein: CSVDRDSSTDTQYF

clone size: .
J gene: TRBJ2-7
V gene: TRBV5-1
D gene: TRBD2
CDR3 DNA: TGCGCCAGCAGCTTGGGGCTAGCGGGAGGTCTCCGGTTGGGAGAGCAGTACTTC
CDR3 protein: CASSLGLAGGLRLGEQYF

clone size: .
J gene: TRBJ2-5
V gene: TRBV20-1
D gene: .
CDR3 DNA: TGCAGTGCTAGGAGGAGAGAGCAAGAGACCCAGTACTTC
CDR3 protein: CSARRREQETQYF

clone size: .
J gene: TRBJ1-2
V gene: TRBV2
D gene: TRBD1
CDR3 DNA: TGTGCCCGCTTGTTAAGGACAGGCTATGGCTACACCTTC
CDR3 protein: CARLLRTGYGYTF

clone size: .
J gene: TRBJ2-3
V gene: TRBV5-1
D gene: .
CDR3 DNA: TGCGCCAGCAGCTTTGAGCTTGATACGCAGTATTTT
CDR3 protein: CASSFELDTQYF

clone size: .
J gene: TRBJ1-1
V gene: TRBV10-3
D gene: .
CDR3 DNA: TGTGCCATCAGCCCGGGGTTGAACACTGAAGCTTTCTTT
CDR3 protein: CAISPGLNTEAFF

clone size: few
J gene: TRBJ2-3
V gene: TRBV20-1
D gene: .
CDR3 DNA: TGCAGTGCTAGAGATCATTGGGGTGCAGGGCAACTTACAGATACGCAGTATTTT
CDR3 protein: CSARDHWGAGQLTDTQYF

clone size: .
J gene: TRBJ2-1
V gene: TRBV20-1
D gene: .
CDR3 DNA: TGCAGTGCTAGAGATAAAAACAATGAGCAGTTCTTC
CDR3 protein: CSARDKNNEQFF

clone size: few
J gene: TRBJ1-2
V gene: TRBV29-1
D gene: .
CDR3 DNA: TGCAGCGTTGAAGGGGGAGCTCGGGGTGGCTACACCTTC
CDR3 protein: CSVEGGARGGYTF

clone size: .
J gene: TRBJ2-1
V gene: TRBV5-4
D gene: .
CDR3 DNA: TGTGCCAGCAGCTTGGGGTCGGGGGCATTCAGAACCAATGAGCAGTTCTTC
CDR3 protein: CASSLGSGAFRTNEQFF

clone size: few
J gene: TRBJ1-6
V gene: TRBV7-8
D gene: .
CDR3 DNA: TGTGCCAGCAGCTCGGACTCTACGGTGGATTCACCCCTCCACTTT
CDR3 protein: CASSSDSTVDSPLHF

clone size: few
J gene: TRBJ1-6
V gene: TRBV7-2
D gene: .
CDR3 DNA: TGTGCCAGCAGCTTCTCAGGAGGGTCCTCACCCCTCCACTTT
CDR3 protein: CASSFSGGSSPLHF

clone size: .
J gene: TRBJ2-7
V gene: TRBV12-3/TRBV12-4
D gene: TRBD1
CDR3 DNA: TGTGCCAGCACCCCGGGGACAGGGAGCTCCTACGAGCAGTACTTC
CDR3 protein: CASTPGTGSSYEQYF

clone size: few
J gene: TRBJ2-1
V gene: TRBV12-3/TRBV12-4
D gene: TRBD2
CDR3 DNA: TGTGCCAGCAGTTTGGGGACTAGCGGGTACGGGCAGTTCTTC
CDR3 protein: CASSLGTSGYGQFF

clone size: few
J gene: TRBJ2-5
V gene: TRBV4-2
D gene: TRBD2
CDR3 DNA: TGTGCCAGCAGCCAAGAGGATGGCGGGAGGCCCGAGACCCAGTACTTC
CDR3 protein: CASSQEDGGRPETQYF

clone size: few
J gene: TRBJ2-3
V gene: TRBV7-9
D gene: .
CDR3 DNA: TGTGCCAGCAGCTTAGTGGGAGGTCCCCCAGGGTCGGCGCAGTATTTT
CDR3 protein: CASSLVGGPPGSAQYF

clone size: .
J gene: TRBJ1-1
V gene: TRBV5-1
D gene: .
CDR3 DNA: TGCGCCAGCAGCTTGGAGGCGACGCTATCCGAAGCTTTCTTT
CDR3 protein: CASSLEATLSEAFF

clone size: .
J gene: TRBJ1-2
V gene: TRBV7-2
D gene: .
CDR3 DNA: TGTGCCAGCAGCTTAGGAGGGCCTTATGGCTACACCTTC
CDR3 protein: CASSLGGPYGYTF

clone size: .
J gene: TRBJ1-1
V gene: TRBV7-2
D gene: TRBD1
CDR3 DNA: TGTGCCAGCAGCTTGGTTTTACAGACAGGGGGGCCTGAAGCTTTCTTT
CDR3 protein: CASSLVLQTGGPEAFF

clone size: .
J gene: TRBJ2-2
V gene: TRBV15
D gene: TRBD1
CDR3 DNA: TGTGCCACCAGCAGAGATTTCGGGACAGGGGACACCGGGGAGCTGTTTTTT
CDR3 protein: CATSRDFGTGDTGELFF

clone size: few
J gene: TRBJ1-1
V gene: TRBV7-2
D gene: .
CDR3 DNA: TGTGCCAGCAGCTGGAGGGGGGGCTCCGGCACTGAAGCTTTCTTT
CDR3 protein: CASSWRGGSGTEAFF

clone size: .
J gene: TRBJ2-1
V gene: TRBV7-9
D gene: TRBD2
CDR3 DNA: TGTGCCAGCTGGGAGGTAGCGGGAGTTGGCTCGGGGAATGAGCAGTTCTTC
CDR3 protein: CASWEVAGVGSGNEQFF

clone size: few
J gene: TRBJ1-2
V gene: TRBV12-3/TRBV12-4
D gene: TRBD1
CDR3 DNA: TGTGCCAGCAGTTCCCTTCCATTTACAGGGGGAGGCTACACCTTC
CDR3 protein: CASSSLPFTGGGYTF

clone size: few
J gene: TRBJ2-1
V gene: TRBV21-1
D gene: .
CDR3 DNA: TGTGCCGCTGGGGAGCAGTTCTTC
CDR3 protein: CAAGEQFF

clone size: .
J gene: TRBJ2-1
V gene: TRBV10-1
D gene: .
CDR3 DNA: TGCGCCAGCCCCCTGTGGACGAACTCCTACAATGAGCAGTTCTTC
CDR3 protein: CASPLWTNSYNEQFF

clone size: few
J gene: TRBJ2-5
V gene: TRBV20-1
D gene: .
CDR3 DNA: TGCAGTGCTAGATCGTGGGGGCAAATCCAAGAGACCCAGTACTTC
CDR3 protein: CSARSWGQIQETQYF

clone size: .
J gene: TRBJ1-4
V gene: TRBV5-1
D gene: TRBD1
CDR3 DNA: TGCGCCAGCAGCTTCAACAGGGGGCAAAATGAAAAACTGTTTTTT
CDR3 protein: CASSFNRGQNEKLFF

clone size: .
J gene: TRBJ2-5
V gene: TRBV11-2
D gene: .
CDR3 DNA: TGTGCCAGCAGCGTTACGACAGTCCACCAAGAGACCCAGTACTTC
CDR3 protein: CASSVTTVHQETQYF

clone size: .
J gene: TRBJ2-2
V gene: TRBV29-1
D gene: TRBD2
CDR3 DNA: TGCAGCGTTAAATTGGCGGTAGCGGGAGCCCTCTACACCGGGGAGCTGTTTTTT
CDR3 protein: CSVKLAVAGALYTGELFF

clone size: .
J gene: TRBJ2-1
V gene: TRBV9
D gene: .
CDR3 DNA: TGTGCCAGCAGCGTAGCTCAGCTATACAATGAGCAGTTCTTC
CDR3 protein: CASSVAQLYNEQFF

clone size: .
J gene: TRBJ1-5
V gene: TRBV9
D gene: TRBD1
CDR3 DNA: TGTGCCAGCAGCGTGGGACAGGGGACGCAGCCCCAGCATTTT
CDR3 protein: CASSVGQGTQPQHF

clone size: .
J gene: TRBJ2-2
V gene: TRBV21-1
D gene: .
CDR3 DNA: TGTGCCAGCAGACGGACTAGCGGGAGGGCCAGGAACACCGGGGAGCTGTTTTTT
CDR3 protein: CASRRTSGRARNTGELFF

clone size: .
J gene: TRBJ2-1
V gene: TRBV6-5
D gene: .
CDR3 DNA: TGTGCCAGCAGTTACTCTCTTGATCTCGAGCGGTCTTTCTACAATGAGCAGTTCTTC
CDR3 protein: CASSYSLDLERSFYNEQFF

clone size: .
J gene: TRBJ2-7
V gene: TRBV18
D gene: .
CDR3 DNA: TGTGCCAGCTCACCAAACTCAGGGGACGAGCAGTACTTC
CDR3 protein: CASSPNSGDEQYF

clone size: .
J gene: TRBJ1-1
V gene: TRBV20-1
D gene: TRBD1
CDR3 DNA: TGCAGTGCTAGAAAGGGGGCCGGGAACACTGAAGCTTTCTTT
CDR3 protein: CSARKGAGNTEAFF

clone size: .
J gene: TRBJ1-2
V gene: TRBV7-9
D gene: .
CDR3 DNA: TGTGCCAGCAGCTTACACGACAGGGGCTACACCTTC
CDR3 protein: CASSLHDRGYTF

clone size: .
J gene: TRBJ1-2
V gene: TRBV12-3/TRBV12-4
D gene: .
CDR3 DNA: TGTACCTGCAGTTTAAGTGGGGTAAGCGGTGGCTACACCTTC
CDR3 protein: CTCSLSGVSGGYTF

clone size: few
J gene: TRBJ2-2
V gene: TRBV5-1
D gene: TRBD1
CDR3 DNA: TGCGCCAGCAGCAGTATGACAGGGGGCTACGGCGGGGAGCTGTTTTTT
CDR3 protein: CASSSMTGGYGGELFF

clone size: .
J gene: TRBJ2-2
V gene: TRBV7-9
D gene: TRBD2
CDR3 DNA: TGTGCCAGCAGCTCTAGCGGGAAAAACACCGGGGAGCTGTTTTTT
CDR3 protein: CASSSSGKNTGELFF

clone size: .
J gene: TRBJ2-4
V gene: TRBV10-2
D gene: .
CDR3 DNA: TGCGCCAGCAGTGAGTCGAATCCCGCCACCAAAAACATTCAGTACTTC
CDR3 protein: CASSESNPATKNIQYF

clone size: few
J gene: TRBJ1-2
V gene: TRBV12-3/TRBV12-4
D gene: .
CDR3 DNA: TGTGCCAGCAGTCTTGTGGGGAGAATCTATGGCTACACCTTC
CDR3 protein: CASSLVGRIYGYTF

clone size: .
J gene: TRBJ2-6
V gene: TRBV29-1
D gene: TRBD1
CDR3 DNA: TGCAGCGTTGCTCGGACAGGCTTTGGTCCTGGGGCCAACGTCCTGACTTTC
CDR3 protein: CSVARTGFGPGANVLTF